This TCR beta chain was identified in a study of T cells after posttransplantation cyclophosphamide. The CDR3 has 15 amino acids. Germline CDR1 reads MDHEN; CDR2 reads SYDVKM. Trimming took off 5 bases at V and 3 bases at J, with 15 bases between the two ends. This clone has ten or more counts. Assay used: immunoSEQ multiplex PCR; TCRdb lists only in-frame clones, some missing. The sample yields tens of thousands of clones, without any singletons. The sample taken for sequencing was PBMCs. The rearrangement joins TRBV28 to TRBJ2-3; D is uncertain. The clonotype was recovered from a woman aged 55-70 years in good health, CMV-negative, and a related stem cell transplant donor. The CDR3 region has the DNA TGTGCCAGCAGTAGCAACGTCGGGTGGACAGATACGCAGTATTTT. Protein sequence: CASSSNVGWTDTQYF.